A single T cell receptor beta chain is shown here with its context. The antigen remains unidentified. Researchers partitioned CD4+ cells into CD45RA+ naive and CD45RA-negative memory subsets. The method was immunoSEQ multiplex PCR; TCRdb's version includes in-frame clones alone and lacks a portion of them. The repertoire consists of 950,000 to 1,100,000 clones, with around three quarters occurring once and the leading ten covering roughly 0.62%. The source of the sample is a study of shared clonotypes between healthy human individuals. Across the whole study: Donors had three CD4 naive, three CD4 memory, two CD8 naive and one CD8 memory plate apiece. Broader study findings: A reduction in generation probabilities was seen for non-shared clonotypes relative to those shared by all four donors. Larger estimated richness was generally recorded for naive subsets relative to memory subsets.

The sequenced sample consisted of memory CD4+ T cells from PBMCs. Indicated subset: CD45RA-negative fraction. The source of this sequence is a young man in good health. Some clones in this sample may be carry-over from other donors' samples.

In nucleotides, the CDR3 is TGTGCCAGCAGCCAAGGAACGGCGGGAAATCCTTACGAGCAGTACTTC. Encoded protein: CASSQGTAGNPYEQYF. This chain links TRBV4-2 with TRBJ2-7, with D possibly being TRBD2 (6 bases). CDR3 length: 16 residues. The V end was cut by 1 base, the J end by 4 bases, with 17 bases between. Germline V gene lookup returns CDR1 LGHNA and CDR2 YNFKEQ.